Listed here are 16 T cell receptor beta chains from one sample, sequenced in a study of CD8+CD57+ T cells in acquired aplastic anemia. CD8+CD57+ cell expansion had been shown by flow cytometry in patients chosen for sequencing. It was genomic DNA that served as the template for profiling TCR beta VDJ and CDR3. Using its own MiXCR run on the reads, TCRdb lists one record per CDR3 protein. This sample has around 170,000 distinct CDR3 sequences, with 40% to 55% found just once. Sequenced input: sorted CD4+, CD8+, or CD8+CD57+ T cells (not recorded which) from PBMCs. The receptors here all came from a human donor with aplastic anemia.

This clonotype has a count of ten or more. The V call is TRBV6-4, the J call TRBJ1-2; 8 nucleotides align to TRBD1. J lost 8 bases, V lost 5 bases, and 7 bases had no gene match. Germline CDR1 MRHNA, CDR2 SNTAGT. This CDR3 is built from 13 residues. DNA of the CDR3: TGTGCCAGCAGTCCTCAGGGGGCTGGGGGCTACACCTTC. Its translation: CASSPQGAGGYTF.

This clonotype showed up just a few times. V gene TRBV12-3 or TRBV12-4 combines with J gene TRBJ2-7; D not resolved. This CDR3 is 12 amino acids long. V lost 3 bases, J lost 7 bases, and 10 bases lay in between. CDR3 bases: TGTGCCAGCAGTTTTGGGGTTCGGGAGCAGTACGTC. It translates to CASSFGVREQYV.

The table lists this clonotype with many counts. V usage is TRBV12-3 or TRBV12-4 and J usage is TRBJ1-1; possible D gene TRBD1, 5 bases. The V and J ends lost 6 bases and 13 bases respectively, with 12 bases between them. The CDR3 sequence is 10 residues long. The CDR3 is CASSRVRGFF. The CDR3, as DNA: TGTGCCAGCAGCCGGGTGAGGGGTTTCTTT.

The chain is built from TRBV11-2 and TRBJ2-3; 9 positions match TRBD2. J gave up 7 bases and V 3 bases, and 8 bases lay outside the gene matches. Germline V gene data show CDR1 as SGHAT and CDR2 as FQNNGV. The CDR3 extends over 15 amino acids. The CDR3 DNA reads TGTGCCAGCAGCTTTGGGCGGGGGGGCGCAAATACGCAGTATTTT. This translates into CASSFGRGGANTQYF.

This chain links TRBV29-1 with TRBJ2-1; 9 bases match TRBD2. Germline V gene data show CDR1 as SQVTM and CDR2 as ANQGSEA. V was clipped by 5 bases and J by 8 bases; unmatched bases: 13. The CDR3 spans 15 residues. CDR3 residues: CSVRGKGLAIYEQFF. CDR3 nucleotides: TGCAGCGTTCGGGGAAAGGGACTAGCAATCTATGAGCAGTTCTTC.

CDR3: CASSEVGFSPLHF. CDR3 DNA sequence: TGTGCCAGCAGCGAGGTTGGGTTTTCACCCCTCCACTTT. The chain employs TRBV7-9 and TRBJ1-6; unclear D gene. The V end lost 5 bases, the J end lost 9 bases, and 11 bases lay between the germline ends. The CDR3 is 13 amino acids. Germline values: CDR1 SEHNR, CDR2 FQNEAQ (reference sequence).

This clonotype was seen repeatedly, ten times or more. This sequence joins TRBV12-3 or TRBV12-4 and TRBJ2-1; 7 bases are a match to TRBD2. The junction had 6 bases not matched to a gene; V was cut back by 7 bases and J by 9 bases. The CDR3 length is 12 residues. The CDR3 spells CASIEWGGEQFF. CDR3 DNA sequence: TGTGCCAGCATCGAATGGGGGGGTGAGCAGTTCTTC.

The chain couples TRBV15 to TRBJ1-1; 8 bases map to TRBD1. This CDR3 is built from 11 residues. The trim removed 8 bases at V and 8 bases at J, leaving 4 bases unmatched. The germline V gene has CDR1 LNHNV and CDR2 YYDKDF (reference sequence). The CDR3 nucleotides are TGTGCCACCCGCGACAGGGGCGAAGCTTTCTTT. It translates to CATRDRGEAFF.

This clonotype was recorded at least ten times. This chain uses TRBV24-1 with TRBJ1-5, with a possible D match to TRBD1 (6 bases). Germline assignment: CDR1 KGHDR and CDR2 SFDVKD. There are 14 residues in the CDR3. Trimming shortened V by 7 bases and J by 5 bases, and 14 bases separated the two germline ends. CDR3 residues: CATSDGQNYQPQHF. CDR3 coding DNA: TGTGCCACCAGCGACGGACAGAATTATCAGCCCCAGCATTTT.

At least ten counts were recorded for this clonotype. The chain has TRBV7-6 and TRBJ2-2; no reliable D call. There are 9 residues in the CDR3. Germline CDR1 is SGHVS and CDR2 is FNYEAQ. CDR3: CANTGELFF. In DNA, the CDR3 is TGTGCGAACACCGGGGAGCTGTTTTTT.

This clonotype was seen many times. The V call is TRBV7-2, the J call TRBJ2-5; TRBD2 agrees at 8 bases. Germline V CDR1 and CDR2: SGHTA, FQGNSA. The CDR3 length is 15 residues. V was pared by 0 bases and J by 5 bases, with 5 bases of the junction left unmatched. The CDR3 is CASSLAASGRETQYF. The CDR3 DNA reads TGTGCCAGCAGCTTAGCGGCTAGCGGGCGGGAGACCCAGTACTTC.

The chain uses TRBV4-2 and TRBJ1-6; D perhaps matches TRBD1 (5 bases). With 4 bases removed from V and 0 bases from J, the gap between germline ends came to 13 bases. The CDR3 is 17 residues long. Germline V gives CDR1 LGHNA, CDR2 YNFKEQ. The CDR3 loop is CASSLPLGGSYNSPLHF. The DNA of the CDR3 is TGTGCCAGCAGCCTTCCGTTGGGGGGCTCCTATAATTCACCCCTCCACTTT.

Concerning this clonotype itself: Since a much larger clone is just one base distant, this may be a read error. This sequence joins TRBV5-4 and TRBJ2-3, with D perhaps TRBD2 (6 bases). Germline V CDR1 and CDR2: SGHNT, YYREEE (reference sequence). CDR3 size: 16 residues. The chain's CDR3 is CVSSLDRGMGTDTQYF. CDR3 sequence (DNA): TGTGTCAGCAGCTTGGATCGGGGGATGGGTACAGATACGCAGTATTTT.

This clonotype occurred a few times. The V and J genes are TRBV28 and TRBJ1-6; weak D call: TRBD1 (6 bases). This CDR3 has 19 residues. Germline V gives CDR1 MDHEN, CDR2 SYDVKM. The ends were cut back, 6 bases at V and 5 bases at J, with 26 bases in the middle. The chain's CDR3 is CASRLEGGAAYDDNSPLHF. DNA of the CDR3: TGTGCCAGCAGGCTAGAGGGGGGGGCGGCCTATGATGATAATTCACCCCTCCACTTT.

As regards this clonotype: Germline and junction disagree at one end, which may indicate a read error. The rearrangement uses TRBV25-1 and TRBJ1-1; D remains ambiguous. CDR1 and CDR2 (germline): MGHDK, SYGVNS. This CDR3 has 14 amino acids. CDR3 nucleotide sequence: TGTGCCAGTAGTGATCACCCCTCGAACACTGAAGCTTTCTTT. Its translation: CASSDHPSNTEAFF. Full variable domain (missing parts from reference TRBV25-1 and TRBJ1-1): EADIYQTPRYLVIGTGKKITLECSQTMGHDKMYWYQQDPGMELHLIHYSYGVNSTEKGDLSSESTVSRIRTEHFPLTLESARPSHTSQYLCASSDHPSNTEAFFGQGTRLTVV.

The chain joins TRBV15 to TRBJ2-7; tentative D call: TRBD2 (6 bases). CDR1 is LNHNV, CDR2 YYDKDF, per germline (reference sequence). Between the trimmed V and J ends, which lost 3 bases and 6 bases, there was a span of 18 bases. The CDR3 is made up of 15 amino acids. CDR3 region: CATSRSGQGKGEQYF. The CDR3 DNA reads as TGTGCCACCAGCAGGAGCGGGCAGGGCAAAGGCGAGCAGTACTTC.